This entry is about one T cell receptor (beta chain). Its antigen is undetermined. TCR beta CDR3 regions were amplified from RNA. HTBI primers were the set used in a first-round RT-PCR of the TCR CDR3. One entry per CDR3 protein, called by TCRdb with MiXCR from the multiplex PCR reads. Of about 570,000 distinct CDR3 sequences in the sample, just over 45% were seen once. This sample is drawn from a study of T cells in Graves' hyperthyroidism and ophthalmopathy. Germline-derived CDR1 and CDR2 are SGDLS and YYNGEE. The CDR3 length is 15 residues. V dropped 6 bases and J dropped 0; count of bases not matched to a gene: 9. Findings and caveats of the study: The model predicted ophthalmopathy a median approximately six months before onset. From stable hyperthyroidism, ophthalmopathy was separated by a 13 V-J model. Most thyroid-expanded clonotypes above 0.001 were also found in blood.

This rearrangement joins TRBV9 to TRBJ2-7, with TRBD1 matching 7 bases. The TCR originated in an adult woman with Graves' disease, either hyperthyroidism or ophthalmopathy (not recorded which). Sequenced: peripheral blood or thyroid tissue (not recorded which). The CDR3 is CASTSQGVGSYEQYF. CDR3 DNA sequence: TGTGCCAGCACTTCGCAGGGGGTAGGCTCCTACGAGCAGTACTTC.